The 3 T cell receptor beta chains presented below share a single source sample, sequenced in a study of identical twins. TCRdb re-analysed the 5' RACE reads in MiXCR, keeping a single row per CDR3 protein. The sample consists of just over 500,000 distinct CDR3 sequences, about 20% of them appearing once. A further study also used this sample, focusing on T cells expressing NK-cell markers.

The sequenced material came from CD4+ T cells sorted from blood. Receptors originate from a woman between 18 and 29 years old in good health.

V is TRBV5-1 and J is TRBJ2-3; unclear D gene. Germline V lookup: CDR1 SGHRS, CDR2 YFSETQ. The CDR3 has 16 residues. V gave up 0 bases and J gave up 0 bases, with 11 bases separating them. CDR3 DNA sequence: TGCGCCAGCAGCTTGGGTACTCTAACTAGCACAGATACGCAGTATTTT. Translating it yields CASSLGTLTSTDTQYF.

The chain uses TRBV9 and TRBJ2-1, with D possibly being TRBD2 (5 bases). The CDR3 spans 15 residues. The germline CDR1 and CDR2 sequences are SGDLS and YYNGEE. Trimming removed 0 bases from V and 0 bases from J, with 7 bases in between. CDR3 sequence reads: CASSVGGPSYNEQFF. The CDR3 region has the DNA TGTGCCAGCAGCGTAGGCGGGCCCTCCTACAATGAGCAGTTCTTC.

This clonotype was recorded a few times. The J gene is TRBJ1-1, the V gene TRBV20-1; 7 bases are a match to TRBD1. Germline CDR1 reads DFQATT; CDR2 reads SNEGSKA (reference sequence). V dropped 2 bases and J dropped 5; count of bases not matched to a gene: 2. The CDR3 covers 12 residues. The CDR3 DNA sequence: TGCAGTGCTAGAAGGGGGCAGACTGAAGCTTTCTTT. This codes for CSARRGQTEAFF.